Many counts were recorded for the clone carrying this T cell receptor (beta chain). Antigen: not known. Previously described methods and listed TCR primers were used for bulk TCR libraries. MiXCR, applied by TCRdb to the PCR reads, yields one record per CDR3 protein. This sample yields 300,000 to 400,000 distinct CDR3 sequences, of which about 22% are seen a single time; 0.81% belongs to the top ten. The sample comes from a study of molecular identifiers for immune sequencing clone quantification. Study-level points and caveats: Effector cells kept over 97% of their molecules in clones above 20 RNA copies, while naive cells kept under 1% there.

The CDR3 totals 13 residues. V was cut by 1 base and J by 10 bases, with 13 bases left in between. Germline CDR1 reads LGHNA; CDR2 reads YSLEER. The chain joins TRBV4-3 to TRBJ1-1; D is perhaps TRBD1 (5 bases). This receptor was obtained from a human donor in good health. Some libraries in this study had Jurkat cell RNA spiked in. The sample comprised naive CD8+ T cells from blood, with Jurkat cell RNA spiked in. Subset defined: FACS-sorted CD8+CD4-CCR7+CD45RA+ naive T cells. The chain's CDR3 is CASSQGGGKGAFF. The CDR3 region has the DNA TGCGCCAGCAGCCAAGGGGGCGGGAAGGGAGCTTTCTTT.